This section outlines one T cell receptor (beta chain) sequence together with its context. Its antigen is not known. Trimming removed 2 bases from V and 0 bases from J, with 11 bases in between. The CDR3 spans 16 residues. CDR1 is SGHDN, CDR2 FVKESK, per germline. These data are taken from a study of OX40 agonist ivuxolimab in advanced cancers. Study details: Prior anti-PD-1, anti-PD-L1 or anti-CTLA-4 therapy did not bar entry, and about 38% had some.

Exclusion of a patient followed from autoimmune disease history or systemic immunosuppression. Whole-study findings and limits: It was not determined which antigens were specifically recognized by the peripheral T cells that had undergone clonal expansion. Clones of CD4+ and CD8+ blood T cells grew by week 6 at doses of 0.1 to 3.0 mg/kg.

Method: immunoSEQ multiplex PCR; TCRdb's copy keeps in-frame clones and lacks some. Of more than 45,000 clones in the sample, 65% to 85% were seen once. The specimen comprised CD4+ or CD8+ T cells sorted from blood, sampled in a trial of the OX40 agonist ivuxolimab. This TCR came from an adult with an advanced solid tumor such as melanoma, head and neck, liver or kidney cancer. The gene calls are TRBV14 and TRBJ2-1; D assignment may be TRBD1 or TRBD2 (5 bases each). This CDR3 reads CASSQPGPSSYNEQFF. In DNA form, the CDR3 reads TGTGCCAGCAGCCAACCGGGGCCCAGCTCCTACAATGAGCAGTTCTTC. The complete variable domain, with remaining parts taken from reference TRBV14 and TRBJ2-1, reads EAGVTQFPSHSVIEKGQTVTLRCDPISGHDNLYWYRRVMGKEIKFLLHFVKESKQDESGMPNNRFLAERTGGTYSTLKVQPAELEDSGVYFCASSQPGPSSYNEQFFGPGTRLTVL.